This T cell receptor (beta chain) was recovered during a study of T-cell memory formation after mild COVID-19. Study results and limitations: Pre-infection memory carried some responding clones, suggesting that cross-reactive memory joined. CD4+ contracting clones lay mainly in CM and EM, CD8+ ones in EMRA.

Concerning this clonotype: Its target is unknown.

With 4 bases clipped from V and 4 bases from J, the junction kept 4 bases outside the gene matches. Germline assignment: CDR1 SGHTS and CDR2 YDEGEE. This CDR3 has 14 residues. 5'RACE with constant-segment primers built TCRalpha and TCRbeta cDNA libraries with UMIs. TCRdb redid the calling of the 5' RACE reads with MiXCR, one entry per CDR3 protein. The sample lists about 140,000 distinct CDR3 sequences, approximately 15% occurring once. Sequenced sample: PBMCs or a T cell subset sorted from them (not recorded which). The TCR originated in an adult woman who had mild COVID-19 (a few samples of this study predate the infection). Cell type and time point are not known. This chain uses TRBV5-8 with TRBJ1-4, with TRBD1 matching 7 bases. CDR3: CASSRGQNNEKLFF. CDR3 DNA sequence: TGTGCCAGCAGCCGGGGACAGAATAATGAAAAACTGTTTTTT.